The next 32 T cell receptor beta chains were all read from a single sample in a study of cytomegalovirus exposure and HLA in healthy donors (TCRdb year 2017). To prepare the library, the immunoSEQ multiplex PCR assay was applied. For the multiplex PCR, a mixture combining 60 forward primers for TCR Vbeta segments and 13 reverse primers for TCR Jbeta segments was used. This is the immuneACCESS table as TCRdb keeps it, with only in-frame sequences that have V and J called. A part of the clones is gone; compared with another copy, unresolved V genes explain less than half, and the rest is unexplained. This sample's table has entries for tens of thousands of clones. Of the sample, approximately 5.6% falls within the top ten clones. Sequencing was performed on PBMCs. These receptor sequences come from a man aged 30-40 years in good health and CMV-seropositive.

V and J are TRBV2 and TRBJ1-1, with 7 bases lining up with TRBD1. In germline, CDR1 is SNHLY, CDR2 FYNNEI. V shed 6 bases, J shed 3 bases, and the junction held 10 bases outside the gene matches. The CDR3 spans 15 residues. The DNA for the CDR3 is TGTGCCAGCAGGCCCATGACAGGGTACGACACTGAAGCTTTCTTT. Translation: CASRPMTGYDTEAFF.

The chain uses TRBV5-1 and TRBJ2-7, with TRBD1 identical over 7 bases. CDR1 and CDR2 (germline): SGHRS, YFSETQ. Germline trimming cut 0 bases from V and 3 bases from J; bases unmatched to any gene: 9. This CDR3 spans 16 amino acids. The CDR3 DNA follows: TGCGCCAGCAGCTTGGAGACAGGGATGTACCACTACGAGCAGTACTTC. Its translation: CASSLETGMYHYEQYF.

The chain employs TRBV14 and TRBJ2-1; D call uncertain. V lost 1 base and J 8 bases, leaving 6 bases between the germline ends. The CDR3 spans 12 residues. Germline lookup yields CDR1 SGHDN and CDR2 FVKESK. CDR3 region: CASSQVYYEQFF. In DNA, the CDR3 is TGTGCCAGCAGCCAAGTGTATTATGAGCAGTTCTTC.

The chain is built from TRBV9 and TRBJ2-1; 8 bases line up with TRBD2. The V gene end was trimmed by 4 bases and the J gene end by 7 bases; junction bases not matched to a gene: 4. Germline CDR1 SGDLS, CDR2 YYNGEE. CDR3 size: 13 residues. CDR3 coding DNA: TGTGCCAGCAGCCCCCGACTAGCGAATGAGCAGTTCTTC. As protein: CASSPRLANEQFF.

This rearrangement joins TRBV5-1 to TRBJ1-1, with D unclear. Germline values: CDR1 SGHRS, CDR2 YFSETQ. The CDR3 has 14 amino acids. V was cut by 4 bases and J by 1 base, with 11 bases left in between. DNA of the CDR3: TGCGCCAGCAGCCCGAGATCCCAGAACACTGAAGCTTTCTTT. This encodes CASSPRSQNTEAFF. Complete variable domain (other parts from reference TRBV5-1 and TRBJ1-1): KAGVTQTPRYLIKTRGQQVTLSCSPISGHRSVSWYQQTPGQGLQFLFEYFSETQRNKGNFPGRFSGRQFSNSRSEMNVSTLELGDSALYLCASSPRSQNTEAFFGQGTRLTVV.

V and J are TRBV7-9 and TRBJ2-1; 7 bases fit TRBD2. CDR1 is SEHNR and CDR2 is FQNEAQ in the germline V gene (reference sequence). V lost 1 base and J lost 6; bases outside the gene matches: 9. CDR3 length: 16 residues. CDR3: CASSLGFGGGTNEQFF. Written as DNA, the CDR3 is TGTGCCAGCAGCTTAGGGTTCGGCGGGGGAACCAATGAGCAGTTCTTC.

This chain joins TRBV29-1 and TRBJ2-7, with a tentative D call TRBD2 (6 bases). Germline CDR1 is SQVTM and CDR2 is ANQGSEA. V lost 7 bases to trimming and J lost 0 bases, with 13 bases between them. The CDR3 runs to 13 residues. Here the CDR3 DNA reads TGCAGCGCCGGCGGAGGGTTCTCCTACGAGCAGTACTTC. It specifies CSAGGGFSYEQYF.

The chain couples TRBV30 to TRBJ2-6; D may be TRBD2 (5 bases). The ends were cut back, 7 bases at V and 0 bases at J, with 13 bases in the middle. The germline V gene encodes CDR1 GTSNPN and CDR2 SVGIG (reference sequence). This CDR3 region has 15 residues. The CDR3 here is CASKPGNSGANVLTF. In DNA form, the CDR3 reads TGTGCCTCCAAACCGGGGAACTCTGGGGCCAACGTCCTGACTTTC. The whole variable domain, filled in from reference TRBV30 and TRBJ2-6, reads SQTIHQWPATLVQPVGSPLSLECTVEGTSNPNLYWYRQAAGRGLQLLFYSVGIGQISSEVPQNLSASRPQDRQFILSSKKLLLSDSGFYLCASKPGNSGANVLTFGAGSRLTVL.

V gene TRBV5-4 combines with J gene TRBJ2-7, with 13 bases that match TRBD2. With V trimmed by 3 bases and J by 3 bases, 9 bases remained unmatched. This CDR3 region has 17 residues. Germline V CDR1 and CDR2: SGHNT, YYREEE (reference sequence). The CDR3 sequence is CASSSGTSGTLGYEQYF. DNA of the CDR3: TGTGCCAGCAGCTCCGGGACTAGCGGGACCCTGGGCTACGAGCAGTACTTC.

The chain couples TRBV6-1 to TRBJ2-1; 11 bases are a match to TRBD2. The J segment lost 5 bases and the V segment lost 2 bases, leaving 8 bases of the junction unmatched. Germline V lookup: CDR1 MNHNS, CDR2 SASEGT. The CDR3 spans 17 residues. The CDR3 protein is CASSELAGGPTDNEQFF. In DNA, the CDR3 is TGTGCCAGCAGTGAACTAGCGGGGGGACCTACCGACAATGAGCAGTTCTTC.

The chain is built from TRBV30 and TRBJ1-2; 7 positions agree with TRBD1. Germline V gene lookup returns CDR1 GTSNPN and CDR2 SVGIG (reference sequence). V shed 2 bases and J 7 bases; nucleotides not matched to a gene: 13. The CDR3 is 15 residues long. CDR3 sequence (DNA): TGTGCCTGGAGTTCACAGGGGCGAGACCTGCTTGGCTACACCTTC. Protein: CAWSSQGRDLLGYTF.

The chain recombines TRBV7-9 with TRBJ2-5; tentatively, D is TRBD2 (6 bases). Germline V gene lookup returns CDR1 SEHNR and CDR2 FQNEAQ (reference sequence). Trimming shortened V by 6 bases and J by 7 bases, and 24 bases separated the two germline ends. The CDR3 is 16 residues long. The CDR3 region is CASRPPVLGEGGTQYF. CDR3 nucleotides: TGTGCCAGCAGACCACCGGTTTTGGGCGAGGGAGGGACCCAGTACTTC.

This chain joins TRBV6-5 and TRBJ2-7; TRBD2 is a possible D gene (5 bases). Germline CDR1 and CDR2: MNHEY and SVGAGI. The CDR3 extends over 14 amino acids. V lost 8 bases to trimming and J lost 3 bases, with 17 bases between them. CDR3 in DNA: TGTGCCAGCCGACCGAGAGACGGGGACTACGAGCAGTACTTC. Protein: CASRPRDGDYEQYF.

The chain uses TRBV7-2 and TRBJ1-1; D unresolved. With 2 bases removed from V and 0 bases from J, the gap between germline ends came to 7 bases. Germline V CDR1 and CDR2: SGHTA, FQGNSA. This CDR3 has 14 amino acids. The CDR3 reads CASSLRRLNTEAFF. CDR3 sequence (DNA): TGTGCCAGCAGCTTACGGAGACTGAACACTGAAGCTTTCTTT.

The rearrangement links TRBV5-6 to TRBJ2-2; the match to TRBD2 covers 7 bases. Looked up from germline, CDR1 is SGHDT and CDR2 is YYEEEE. V was pared by 6 bases and J by 9 bases, with 11 bases of the junction left unmatched. The CDR3 length is 14 residues. CDR3 nucleotides: TGTGCCAGCACCCCCGGGAGGACCCAAAGGGAGCTGTTTTTT. Translating gives CASTPGRTQRELFF.

This chain joins TRBV5-1 and TRBJ2-5; 7 bases match TRBD2. The CDR3 sequence is 13 residues long. V lost 5 bases to trimming and J lost 5 bases; unmatched junction nucleotides: 6. In germline, CDR1 is SGHRS, CDR2 YFSETQ. The CDR3 nucleotides are TGCGCCAGCAGAACTAGCGCGACGGAGACCCAGTACTTC. It specifies CASRTSATETQYF.

The chain joins TRBV5-1 to TRBJ1-2, with D maybe TRBD1 (5 bases). The CDR3 has 11 amino acids. Trimming removed 5 bases from V and 4 bases from J, with 6 bases in between. CDR1 is SGHRS and CDR2 is YFSETQ in the germline V gene. The CDR3 coding sequence is TGCGCCAGCAGGGGGGGCTATGGCTACACCTTC. It is translated as CASRGGYGYTF.

This chain joins TRBV7-9 and TRBJ1-1, with D perhaps matching TRBD1 (5 bases). Trimming shortened V by 8 bases and J by 3 bases, and 10 bases separated the two germline ends. The CDR3 consists of 12 residues. Germline V gene data show CDR1 as SEHNR and CDR2 as FQNEAQ (reference sequence). The CDR3 nucleotides read TGTGCCAGCGGGGCGTTGGACACTGAAGCTTTCTTT. It encodes CASGALDTEAFF.

As regards this clone: The junction departs from germline at one end; a sequencing error may be responsible. The same CDR3 is also encoded by other DNA sequences in this sample. The rearrangement joins TRBV5-6 to TRBJ1-6, with D perhaps matching TRBD1 (5 bases). Germline CDR1 and CDR2: SGHDT and YYEEEE. The CDR3 has 14 amino acids. CDR3 protein: CASSPIQANSPLHF. CDR3 DNA sequence: TGTGCCAGCAGCCCTATACAGGCTAATTCACCCCTACACTTT.

The V call is TRBV25-1, the J call TRBJ2-3, with no clear D. The CDR3 covers 13 residues. V lost 10 bases and J 0 bases, leaving 11 bases between the germline ends. Germline-derived CDR1 and CDR2 are MGHDK and SYGVNS. The CDR3, as DNA: TGTGCCATCGGAACAGCTAGCACAGATACGCAGTATTTT. This translates into CAIGTASTDTQYF.

V and J are TRBV7-3 and TRBJ1-4, with 9 bases fitting TRBD1. The germline CDR1 and CDR2 sequences are SGHTA and FQGTGA. The CDR3 is made up of 15 amino acids. J lost 3 bases, V lost 5 bases, and 4 bases had no gene match. CDR3 bases: TGTGCCAGCAGCAAAACAGGGGGCCCTAATGAAAAACTGTTTTTT. Its translation is CASSKTGGPNEKLFF.

V is TRBV9 and J is TRBJ2-5; 12 positions agree with TRBD2. The CDR3 contains 21 residues. Germline V lookup: CDR1 SGDLS, CDR2 YYNGEE. Trimming cost V 0 bases and J 1 base; bases outside gene matches: 16. The CDR3 sequence: CASSVGGTRTSGDPLQETQYF. As DNA, the CDR3 is TGTGCCAGCAGCGTAGGAGGTACGCGGACTAGCGGGGACCCTCTCCAAGAGACCCAGTACTTC.

The chain links TRBV18 to TRBJ1-3; 7 bases line up with TRBD1. Germline-derived CDR1 and CDR2 are KGHSH and LQKENI. The length of the CDR3 is 18 residues. V was clipped by 3 bases and J by 0 bases; unmatched bases: 11. CDR3 protein: CASSPFFAGGDSGNTIYF. The DNA for the CDR3 is TGTGCCAGCTCACCTTTTTTCGCAGGGGGAGACTCTGGAAACACCATATATTTT.

The chain links TRBV2 to TRBJ1-2; 8 nucleotides line up with TRBD1. Germline CDR1 reads SNHLY; CDR2 reads FYNNEI. Trimming removed 4 bases from V and 0 bases from J; junction bases left unmatched: 4. The CDR3 extends over 15 amino acids. The CDR3 nucleotides are TGTGCCAGCAGTGTCAGGGACAGGACTAACTATGGCTACACCTTC. It yields the protein CASSVRDRTNYGYTF.

The chain employs TRBV6-1 and TRBJ2-7; 7 bases agree with TRBD2. The CDR3 consists of 16 residues. V shed 4 bases and J 5 bases; nucleotides not matched to a gene: 14. Germline V gene data show CDR1 as MNHNS and CDR2 as SASEGT. The chain's CDR3 is CASSGRLAEDIHEQYF. In DNA, the CDR3 is TGTGCCAGCAGTGGAAGACTAGCAGAGGACATCCACGAGCAGTACTTC.

The V gene is TRBV27, the J gene TRBJ2-7, with 8 bases that match TRBD1. J lost 1 base, V lost 5 bases, and 10 bases had no gene match. The germline V gene has CDR1 MNHEY and CDR2 SMNVEV (reference sequence). This CDR3 comprises 16 residues. CDR3 bases: TGTGCCAGCAGTGGATTAACAGGGGGTGAATCCTACGAGCAGTACTTC. This gives the protein CASSGLTGGESYEQYF.

The chain combines TRBV7-8 with TRBJ2-7; 8 bases agree with TRBD1. This CDR3 is 17 amino acids long. V lost 1 base and J lost 3; bases outside the gene matches: 11. The germline gives CDR1 SGHVS, CDR2 FQNEAQ. As DNA, the CDR3 is TGTGCCAGCAGCTTAGTGTCGCAGGGGGCGAAAAACTACGAGCAGTACTTC. This encodes CASSLVSQGAKNYEQYF.

Here the CDR3 DNA reads TGTGCCAGCATCGATGGACTGCCCTTAACAGCTTTCTTT. This encodes CASIDGLPLTAFF. V gene TRBV6-6 combines with J gene TRBJ1-1; D not certain. This CDR3 spans 13 amino acids. With 7 bases removed from V and 10 bases from J, the gap between germline ends came to 19 bases. The germline gives CDR1 MNHNY, CDR2 SVGAGI (reference sequence).

The chain couples TRBV9 to TRBJ2-5, with 9 nucleotides matching TRBD2. Germline loops: CDR1 SGDLS, CDR2 YYNGEE. The CDR3 is 16 residues long. J lost 3 bases, V lost 2 bases, and 8 bases had no gene match. CDR3 sequence: CASSVGGGAGKETQYF. In DNA, the CDR3 is TGTGCCAGCAGCGTGGGCGGGGGGGCTGGTAAAGAGACCCAGTACTTC.

The rearrangement joins TRBV19 to TRBJ1-1; D ambiguous. The CDR3 extends over 10 amino acids. Trimming pared 5 bases from V and 9 bases from J, leaving 7 bases between. The germline CDR1 and CDR2 sequences are LNHDA and SQIVND (reference sequence). Written as DNA, the CDR3 is TGTGCCAGTAGTGGGCCTCAAGCTTTCTTT. This gives the protein CASSGPQAFF. The full variable domain, completed using reference TRBV19 and TRBJ1-1, is DGGITQSPKYLFRKEGQNVTLSCEQNLNHDAMYWYRQDPGQGLRLIYYSQIVNDFQKGDIAEGYSVSREKKESFPLTVTSAQKNPTAFYLCASSGPQAFFGQGTRLTVV.

CDR3 loop: CASSEGGLAGYAYEQYF. The CDR3 region has the DNA TGTGCCAGCAGCGAGGGGGGACTAGCGGGATACGCCTACGAGCAGTACTTC. The chain carries TRBV9 and TRBJ2-7, with TRBD2 identical over 13 bases. Trimming took 3 bases from V and 2 from J; bases not matched to a gene: 8. Germline V gene lookup returns CDR1 SGDLS and CDR2 YYNGEE. The CDR3 is 17 residues long.

This chain links TRBV9 with TRBJ1-2; D gene uncertain. Trimming took off 6 bases at V and 0 bases at J, with 12 bases between the two ends. In germline, CDR1 is SGDLS, CDR2 YYNGEE. The CDR3 runs to 14 residues. The CDR3 sequence: CASTPARANYGYTF. DNA of the CDR3: TGTGCCAGCACCCCCGCGCGAGCTAACTATGGCTACACCTTC.